This entry lists 6 T cell receptor beta chains sequenced from one sample in a study of T cells in localized non-small cell lung cancer. Profiled with immunoSEQ multiplex PCR; TCRdb holds only in-frame clones, not every one. Of 53,000 or so clones listed, about 89% were seen once; the top ten hold nearly 20%. The sample here was peripheral blood, taken before any cancer treatment. The origin of the receptors is a man between 40 and 75 years old with stage I lung adenocarcinoma.

The chain recombines TRBV7-6 with TRBJ2-7, with a weak D call TRBD2 (5 bases). V lost 2 bases and J 1 base, leaving 18 bases between the germline ends. The V gene's germline CDR1 is SGHVS and CDR2 FNYEAQ. The CDR3 contains 17 residues. In nucleotides, the CDR3 is TGTGCCAGCAGCTTATTGCGTCCGGCAGAGGGATCCTACGAGCAGTACTTC. Protein: CASSLLRPAEGSYEQYF.

This chain joins TRBV4-1 and TRBJ2-7; a weak D match, TRBD1 (6 bases). Germline V gene sequence: CDR1 MGHRA, CDR2 YSYEKL. Trimming took off 0 bases at V and 0 bases at J, with 18 bases between the two ends. CDR3 size: 18 residues. CDR3 amino acids: CASSQDPYIQGTSYEQYF. CDR3 DNA sequence: TGCGCCAGCAGCCAAGATCCTTACATACAGGGAACCTCCTACGAGCAGTACTTC.

The chain couples TRBV19 to TRBJ2-3; 11 bases line up with TRBD2. The CDR3 length is 17 residues. Germline CDR1 is LNHDA and CDR2 is SQIVND (reference sequence). The ends lost 6 bases at V and 4 bases at J; junction bases unmatched: 12. The CDR3 DNA follows: TGTGCCAGTAGAACTAGCGGGAGTACCGCGATGCCAGATACGCAGTATTTT. Translating gives CASRTSGSTAMPDTQYF.

The chain is built from TRBV6-4 and TRBJ2-1; 13 positions agree with TRBD2. The CDR3 consists of 19 residues. Per germline, CDR1 MRHNA and CDR2 SNTAGT. The V segment lost 5 bases and the J segment 0 bases; nucleotides outside the gene matches: 10. The CDR3 loop is CASSKLAGGPKSSYNEQFF. As DNA, the CDR3 is TGTGCCAGCAGTAAACTAGCGGGAGGGCCAAAAAGCTCCTACAATGAGCAGTTCTTC.

V is TRBV30 and J is TRBJ2-1; D possibly corresponds to TRBD1 (6 bases). V gave up 6 bases and J gave up 6 bases, with 12 bases separating them. This CDR3 has 12 amino acids. The germline V gene encodes CDR1 GTSNPN and CDR2 SVGIG (reference sequence). This chain's CDR3 is CACRGQSNEQFF. CDR3 nucleotides: TGTGCCTGCAGGGGCCAGAGCAATGAGCAGTTCTTC.

This chain connects TRBV7-6 to TRBJ2-7, with D maybe TRBD2 (6 bases). This CDR3 spans 13 amino acids. CDR1 and CDR2 from the germline V gene are SGHVS and FNYEAQ. V was trimmed by 4 bases and J by 6 bases, leaving 13 bases between them. The CDR3 reads CASSSDQGGEQYF. In nucleotides, the CDR3 is TGTGCCAGCAGCTCAGACCAGGGAGGCGAGCAGTACTTC.